The clone carrying this TCR beta chain was observed a handful of times. These data are taken from a study of blood T cell repertoires in COVID-19. On the study more broadly: Whether acute or convalescent, the COVID-19 samples came from the United States, Italy and Spain. T cells, B-cell-depleted T cells, or PBMCs supplied cDNA or gDNA.

Per the original data handling: How many nucleated cells were present was estimated from reference gene primer amplification. Profiled with immunoSEQ multiplex PCR; TCRdb holds only in-frame clones, not every one. That table gives V, J and clone size, and the DNA gave D and trimming. The profile shows some 15,000 clones, about 77% of them singletons. Germline V gene sequence: CDR1 SGHNT, CDR2 YYREEE (reference sequence). The CDR3 consists of 18 residues. Unmatched junction bases numbered 8, after V lost 3 bases and J lost 1 base. The sample was peripheral blood. The chain is built from TRBV5-4 and TRBJ2-6; 9 bases are shared with TRBD1. This sequence originates from a human donor in a cohort sampled during active COVID-19. In DNA, the CDR3 is TGTGCCAGCAGCTCTTGGACAGGGGCGATTTCTGGGGCCAACGTCCTGACTTTC. This gives the protein CASSSWTGAISGANVLTF. The variable domain in full, with the rest retrieved from reference TRBV5-4 and TRBJ2-6, is ETGVTQSPTHLIKTRGQQVTLRCSSQSGHNTVSWYQQALGQGPQFIFQYYREEENGRGNFPPRFSGLQFPNYSSELNVNALELDDSALYLCASSSWTGAISGANVLTFGAGSRLTVL.